This T cell receptor (beta chain) was documented in a study of T cells expressing NK-cell markers. CDR1 and CDR2 (germline): SGHTA, FQGNSA. This CDR3 is 15 amino acids long. Study outcomes and limitations: The study found these clonotypes also leading the CD3+CD56-NKG2C+ fraction in a few donors.

As to this clonotype: Its antigen is not known.

For each CDR3 protein, TCRdb gives one entry from its re-call of the 5' RACE reads, without DNA. Its table records 350,000 to 450,000 distinct CDR3 sequences. V and J are TRBV7-2 and TRBJ1-2. The origin of this receptor is a man between 18 and 69 years old in good health. The sample was blood T cells: a sorted CD56 or NKG2C T cell subset, CD4+ or CD8+ T cells, or bulk PBMC T cells (not recorded which). The CDR3 here is CASSSRLGRNYGYTF.